This entry lists 11 T cell receptor beta chains sequenced from one sample in a study of blood T cell repertoires in COVID-19. Some clones are missing from TCRdb's copy, which holds only in-frame ones; the method was immunoSEQ multiplex PCR. Among tens of thousands of clones listed, about 85% were seen once. Sequencing was performed on peripheral blood. These receptor sequences come from a man of 80 years or more with acute or convalescent COVID-19.

The rearrangement uses TRBV12-3 or TRBV12-4 and TRBJ2-7, with D perhaps matching TRBD2 (5 bases). Trimming pared 6 bases from V and 2 bases from J, leaving 8 bases between. This CDR3 is built from 12 residues. As DNA, the CDR3 is TGTGCCAGCAGGGGAGTCACCTACGAGCAGTACTTC. Its protein is CASRGVTYEQYF.

This sequence joins TRBV24-1 and TRBJ2-1; D is perhaps TRBD2 (5 bases). The CDR3 has 16 amino acids. Germline loops: CDR1 KGHDR, CDR2 SFDVKD. V was pared by 1 base and J by 2 bases, with 11 bases between. CDR3 amino acids: CATSDFSADAYNEQFF. CDR3 DNA sequence: TGTGCCACCAGTGATTTTTCAGCGGACGCCTACAATGAGCAGTTCTTC.

V gene TRBV18 combines with J gene TRBJ1-2; D uncertain. There are 14 residues in the CDR3. Germline V gene sequence: CDR1 KGHSH, CDR2 LQKENI. V shed 5 bases and J shed 2 bases, with 12 bases lying between them. The CDR3 region is CASSTIRENYGYTF. CDR3 DNA sequence: TGTGCCAGCTCAACAATCCGGGAGAACTATGGCTACACCTTC.

In this sample, this clone turned up once. The chain has TRBV19 and TRBJ2-5; TRBD2 agrees at 9 bases. Germline V gene data show CDR1 as LNHDA and CDR2 as SQIVND (reference sequence). Trimming took 3 bases from V and 2 from J; bases not matched to a gene: 7. CDR3 length equals 16 residues. The CDR3 here is CASSMGSGSFQETQYF. The CDR3 bases are TGTGCCAGTAGTATGGGTAGCGGGAGTTTTCAAGAGACCCAGTACTTC.

The chain couples TRBV5-1 to TRBJ2-2; D possibly corresponds to TRBD1 (6 bases). The germline CDR1 and CDR2 sequences are SGHRS and YFSETQ. Trimming left V 1 base short and J 4 bases short, with 14 bases between. CDR3 length: 16 residues. The CDR3 region is CASSLSQGLSTGELFF. Here the CDR3 DNA reads TGCGCCAGCAGCTTGAGTCAGGGGTTGAGCACCGGGGAGCTGTTTTTT.

V usage is TRBV9 and J usage is TRBJ2-7, with 11 bases lining up with TRBD1. V lost 4 bases and J lost 5; bases outside the gene matches: 8. Looked up from germline, CDR1 is SGDLS and CDR2 is YYNGEE. The CDR3 runs 15 residues. The CDR3 coding sequence is TGTGCCAGCAGCTTCCGGACAGGGGGCTCGGACGAGCAGTACTTC. As protein: CASSFRTGGSDEQYF.

This sequence joins TRBV20-1 and TRBJ2-1, with TRBD1 identical over 12 bases. This CDR3 comprises 18 residues. Germline CDR1 and CDR2: DFQATT and SNEGSKA (reference sequence). V lost 3 bases to trimming and J lost 1 base; unmatched junction nucleotides: 10. The CDR3 protein is CSASLGTGGDFSYNEQFF. The CDR3 DNA follows: TGCAGTGCTAGTCTTGGGACAGGGGGCGATTTTTCCTACAATGAGCAGTTCTTC.

The rearrangement uses TRBV28 and TRBJ1-5; D remains unclear. The V gene's germline CDR1 is MDHEN and CDR2 SYDVKM. V was pared by 3 bases and J by 4 bases, with 10 bases between. The CDR3 has 14 amino acids. Written as DNA, the CDR3 is TGTGCCAGCAGTTTCGGAGCCGCTAATCAGCCCCAGCATTTT. This translates into CASSFGAANQPQHF.

In DNA form, the CDR3 reads TGTGCCAGCAGTTTCCCCGGGACAGGTAACACAGATACGCAGTATTTT. It specifies CASSFPGTGNTDTQYF. The V gene is TRBV28, the J gene TRBJ2-3; 8 positions match TRBD1. Germline CDR1 MDHEN, CDR2 SYDVKM. Trimming cost V 3 bases and J 2 bases; bases outside gene matches: 7. The CDR3 contains 16 residues.

This chain joins TRBV20-1 and TRBJ2-3, with 11 nucleotides matching TRBD2. The germline V gene encodes CDR1 DFQATT and CDR2 SNEGSKA (reference sequence). V lost 3 bases to trimming and J lost 6 bases; unmatched junction nucleotides: 5. The CDR3 has 14 amino acids. CDR3 sequence reads: CSASKTSGSDTQYF. The CDR3 DNA sequence: TGCAGTGCTAGTAAAACTAGCGGGAGCGATACGCAGTATTTT.

This rearrangement joins TRBV5-1 to TRBJ2-1, with TRBD2 matching over 12 bases. The germline V gene encodes CDR1 SGHRS and CDR2 YFSETQ. J gave up 4 bases and V 4 bases, and 3 bases lay outside the gene matches. The CDR3 has 15 residues. The CDR3 region has the DNA TGCGCCAGCAGCACGGGACTAGCGGGTTACAATGAGCAGTTCTTC. Protein sequence: CASSTGLAGYNEQFF.